Listed below are T cell receptor beta chains from one sample, sequenced in a study of prognosis after radiotherapy for stage I lung cancer. TCRdb reprocessed the multiplex PCR reads with MiXCR, giving one entry per CDR3 protein. Of 10,000 or so distinct CDR3 sequences detected, 54% appear once; the ten largest clones hold more than 6.5%. The specimen comprised PBMCs, sampled before or after stereotactic body radiation therapy (not recorded which). The source is a donor aged 50 or older with non-small cell lung cancer. Both conserved end residues are part of each CDR3. The D gene is left open where the match is weak. Clone size is stated in some rows and not others, as once, few, many or a class when expanded.

length	D	J	size	V	DNA	CDR3
16	-	TRBJ1-3	medium-sized	TRBV7-9	TGTGCCAGCAGCTTAGCGCAGATTCACTCTGGAAACACCATATATTTT	CASSLAQIHSGNTIYF
13	-	TRBJ2-5	many	TRBV5-1	TGCGCCAGCAGCGGGGGGGGGCCGGAGACCCAGTACTTC	CASSGGGPETQYF
14	-	TRBJ2-7	-	TRBV19	TGTGCCAGTAGCCCCCTAGGGAAGTACTACGAGCAGTACTTC	CASSPLGKYYEQYF
16	TRBD2	TRBJ2-1	-	TRBV6-4	TGTGCCAGCAGTGACCGTGGACTAGCGGGCTACAATGAGCAGTTCTTC	CASSDRGLAGYNEQFF
16	-	TRBJ2-7	-	TRBV6-5	TGTGCCAGCAGTTATGCTGTGGGGGGCACTCTTTACGAGCAGTACTTC	CASSYAVGGTLYEQYF
12	-	TRBJ2-1	once	TRBV29-1	TGCAGCGTTGATCGTGTTGCCAATGAGCAGTTCTTC	CSVDRVANEQFF
13	-	TRBJ2-1	many	TRBV10-3	TGTGCCATCAGCCGGGACGTCTACAATGAGCAGTTCTTC	CAISRDVYNEQFF
17	-	TRBJ1-2	medium-sized	TRBV24-1	TGTGCCACCAGTGACTCCGTCGGGGGGCGCCTCCGTGATGGCTACACCTTC	CATSDSVGGRLRDGYTF
15	TRBD2	TRBJ2-1	-	TRBV11-2	TGTGCCAGCAGCTTCTATAGCGGGATGTGGAATGAGCAGTTCTTC	CASSFYSGMWNEQFF
14	-	TRBJ1-2	-	TRBV19	TGTGCCAGTATTCGACAGGTGTCCACGGGTGGCTACACCTTC	CASIRQVSTGGYTF
15	TRBD2	TRBJ2-3	-	TRBV20-1	TGCAGTGCTAGAAGAGCGGGGGGGCATCAAGATACGCAGTATTTT	CSARRAGGHQDTQYF
13	TRBD1	TRBJ2-7	medium-sized	TRBV18	TGTGCCAGCTCACAGGGACAGCAGTACGAGCAGTACTTC	CASSQGQQYEQYF
15	-	TRBJ1-1	medium-sized	TRBV4-2	TGTGCCAGCAGCCATGCCGGGACTTCGAACACTGAAGCTTTCTTT	CASSHAGTSNTEAFF
14	-	TRBJ2-7	medium-sized	TRBV20-1	TGCAGTGCTAGTGGGGGAGCCTCCTCCTACGAGCAGTACTTC	CSASGGASSYEQYF
14	-	TRBJ1-3	medium-sized	TRBV19	TGTGCCGCCCGTCCAACTTACTCTGGAAACACCATATATTTT	CAARPTYSGNTIYF
16	-	TRBJ1-1	-	TRBV9	TGTGCCAGCAGCGTAGCGGTGGGGGGAGTGAACACTGAAGCTTTCTTT	CASSVAVGGVNTEAFF
15	TRBD1	TRBJ1-5	-	TRBV28	TGTGCCAGCAGTTTGAGACAGGGGTACGGTCAGCCCCAGCATTTT	CASSLRQGYGQPQHF
14	-	TRBJ2-7	-	TRBV3-1	TGTGCCAGCAGCCAAGGGGCAGGACCTTACGAGCAGTACTTC	CASSQGAGPYEQYF
14	TRBD1	TRBJ2-7	once	TRBV20-1	TGCAGTGCCCGCCCCGACAGGGGAACCCGCGAGCAGTACTTC	CSARPDRGTREQYF
12	-	TRBJ2-7	medium-sized	TRBV6-1	TGTGCCAGCAGTCCGGACACCTACGAGCAGTACTTC	CASSPDTYEQYF
16	TRBD1	TRBJ1-4	medium-sized	TRBV18	TGTGCCAGCTCACCCTACGAGGGGGCCGGTAATGAAAAACTGTTTTTT	CASSPYEGAGNEKLFF
12	TRBD1	TRBJ1-5	-	TRBV30	TGTGCCTGGGGACAGGGTGGTCAGCCCCAGCATTTT	CAWGQGGQPQHF
15	-	TRBJ2-3	-	TRBV7-2	TGTGCCAGCAGCTTCTTCCCGACCAGCACAGATACGCAGTATTTT	CASSFFPTSTDTQYF
14	TRBD1	TRBJ1-2	-	TRBV6-2/TRBV6-3	TGCTCCAGCTCAACCCGACAGGGTGGCTATGGCTACACCTTC	CSSSTRQGGYGYTF
13	-	TRBJ1-2	-	TRBV28	TGTGCCAGCAGTCGACAGACATACTATGGCTACACCTTC	CASSRQTYYGYTF
14	TRBD1	TRBJ2-5	few	TRBV27	TGTGCCAGCAGTCCCCGGACAGGGGCAGAGACCCAGTACTTC	CASSPRTGAETQYF